The T cell receptor beta chain described here comes from a study of blood T cell repertoires in COVID-19. Study background: Samples came from the United States, Italy and Spain, spanning acute and convalescent COVID-19.

The assay was immunoSEQ multiplex PCR, and TCRdb's table has in-frame clones only and misses some. The sample holds about 360,000 clones, around 84% seen once. The germline V gene encodes CDR1 ENHRY and CDR2 SYGVKD. The CDR3 is 16 residues long. J was trimmed by 7 bases and V by 0 bases; bases with no gene match: 8. This clone was seen just once. This sample includes further DNA sequences coding for the same CDR3. Material: peripheral blood. The rearrangement uses TRBV10-3 and TRBJ1-5, with 8 bases identical to TRBD1. The clonotype originates from a human donor in a cohort sampled during active COVID-19. CDR3 loop: CAISESGQGERQPQHF. The DNA of the CDR3 is TGTGCCATCAGTGAGTCCGGACAGGGCGAACGACAGCCCCAGCATTTT.